This TCR beta chain was identified during a study of PD-L1 blockade in urothelial cancer. Study-wide context: Samples of blood were analyzed 3 weeks (second dose) and 6 weeks after treatment start.

The sample holds one count of this clone. Sequencing was performed with immunoSEQ multiplex PCR; in TCRdb, only in-frame clones are kept and a portion is missing. The sample lists fewer than 50,000 clones; roughly 87% were seen once. This sequence originates from a man aged 55 to 70 with urothelial cancer. The sample consisted of PBMCs, taken around atezolizumab (anti-PD-L1) treatment.

CDR3 protein: CASSPRQGDNEKLFF. The DNA of the CDR3 is TGTGCCAGCTCACCAAGGCAGGGGGATAATGAAAAACTGTTTTTT. The chain links TRBV18 to TRBJ1-4, with TRBD1 identical over 7 bases. J was trimmed by 4 bases and V by 2 bases; bases with no gene match: 4. CDR1 KGHSH and CDR2 LQKENI come from the germline V gene. The CDR3 has 15 amino acids.